A selection of T cell receptor beta chains follows, all from one sample in a study of T-cell reconstitution after alpha-beta-depleted transplantation in children. Each CDR3 protein gets one entry after TCRdb re-called the PCR reads with MiXCR. This sample has over 200,000 distinct CDR3 sequences, with around 9.5% found just once. The input for sequencing was PBMCs from the stem cell graft donor, taken from the stem cell graft. The origin of the receptors is a human donor who donated a stem cell graft to a child with acute lymphoblastic leukemia. Each CDR3 is given with its conserved first and last residue. A D gene is named only where the DNA matches it firmly. Rows may omit the clone size; those that give it use once, few, many or a size class.

j_call | clone_size | v_call | d_call | cdr3_aa | cdr3_nt
TRBJ1-2 | . | TRBV5-6 | TRBD1 | CASSFYGTGNYGYTF | TGTGCCAGCAGCTTTTACGGGACAGGGAACTATGGCTACACCTTC
TRBJ2-7 | . | TRBV5-5 | TRBD1 | CASSLYRDRGIRDEQYF | TGTGCCAGCAGCCTTTACCGGGACAGAGGGATTCGGGACGAGCAGTACTTC
TRBJ2-7 | few | TRBV19 | . | CASSIEDGYEQYF | TGTGCCAGTAGTATTGAGGACGGCTACGAGCAGTACTTC
TRBJ2-7 | many | TRBV20-1 | TRBD1 | CSATAQGAYEQYF | TGCAGTGCTACCGCACAGGGGGCATACGAGCAGTACTTC
TRBJ1-1 | few | TRBV4-3 | . | CASSQDRGGRTEAFF | TGCGCCAGCAGCCAAGATCGGGGGGGGCGGACTGAAGCTTTCTTT
TRBJ2-1 | few | TRBV20-1 | TRBD2 | CCARPQRLAHNYNEQFF | TGCTGTGCTAGGCCTCAAAGACTAGCGCATAACTACAATGAGCAGTTCTTC
TRBJ1-1 | few | TRBV3-1 | . | CASSQGETEAFF | TGTGCCAGCAGCCAAGGGGAAACTGAAGCTTTCTTT
TRBJ1-1 | many | TRBV3-1 | . | CASSQVLGTEAFF | TGTGCCAGCAGCCAAGTGTTGGGCACTGAAGCTTTCTTT
TRBJ2-1 | many | TRBV2 | . | CASSGLPSYNEQFF | TGTGCCAGCAGTGGGTTACCGTCCTACAATGAGCAGTTCTTC
TRBJ2-3 | many | TRBV20-1 | TRBD2 | CSAREPGLAITDTQYF | TGCAGTGCTAGAGAGCCGGGACTAGCGATTACAGATACGCAGTATTTT
TRBJ2-7 | . | TRBV7-8 | . | CASADLVGGGPYEQYF | TGTGCCAGCGCTGATCTAGTGGGGGGGGGCCCCTACGAGCAGTACTTC
TRBJ2-5 | few | TRBV5-1 | . | CASSDGQTQYF | TGCGCCAGCAGCGACGGACAGACCCAGTACTTC
TRBJ1-1 | . | TRBV29-1 | . | CSVLPGQMNTEAFF | TGCAGCGTGCTACCGGGACAAATGAACACTGAAGCTTTCTTT
TRBJ2-2 | . | TRBV5-1 | TRBD1 | CASSPGTGGVNTGELFF | TGCGCCAGCAGCCCTGGGACAGGGGGCGTGAACACCGGGGAGCTGTTTTTT
TRBJ1-2 | . | TRBV5-1 | . | CASSLVSRYSGYTF | TGCGCCAGCAGCTTGGTTTCGAGGTATTCTGGCTACACCTTC
TRBJ1-3 | few | TRBV7-9 | . | CASGLNRAGNTIYF | TGTGCCAGCGGATTAAACAGGGCTGGAAACACCATATATTTT
TRBJ2-2 | few | TRBV5-1 | TRBD1 | CASSSGTGDSGELFF | TGCGCCAGCAGCTCCGGGACAGGGGATTCCGGGGAGCTGTTTTTT
TRBJ2-6 | . | TRBV3-1 | . | CASSQDSGASGANVLTF | TGTGCCAGCAGCCAAGATTCGGGGGCGTCTGGGGCCAACGTCCTGACTTTC
TRBJ2-1 | . | TRBV18 | . | CASSYRGGYNEQFF | TGTGCCAGCTCGTACAGGGGAGGGTACAATGAGCAGTTCTTC
TRBJ2-5 | few | TRBV5-5 | . | CASNFPSGQETQYF | TGTGCCAGCAACTTCCCATCCGGCCAAGAGACCCAGTACTTC
TRBJ1-6 | . | TRBV12-3/TRBV12-4 | TRBD1 | CASSAVGQGAFYSPLHF | TGTGCCAGCAGTGCCGTCGGGCAGGGGGCTTTTTATTCACCCCTCCACTTT
TRBJ2-5 | . | TRBV29-1 | . | CSVQRGRQETQYF | TGCAGCGTTCAACGGGGGCGCCAAGAGACCCAGTACTTC
TRBJ1-1 | few | TRBV20-1 | . | CSARDHAEAFF | TGCAGTGCTAGAGATCACGCTGAAGCTTTCTTT
TRBJ1-2 | many | TRBV2 | . | CASRVGFQYGYTF | TGTGCCAGCCGGGTAGGGTTCCAATATGGCTACACCTTC
TRBJ1-1 | few | TRBV29-1 | . | CSVDGQGQAFF | TGCAGCGTTGATGGGCAGGGGCAAGCTTTCTTT
TRBJ2-1 | . | TRBV11-2 | . | CASSLAGIVGEQFF | TGTGCCAGCAGCTTAGCGGGGATCGTGGGTGAGCAGTTCTTC
TRBJ2-6 | few | TRBV29-1 | . | CSVDSGANVLTF | TGCAGCGTCGACTCTGGGGCCAACGTCCTGACTTTC
TRBJ1-2 | . | TRBV5-4 | . | CASSRDGSYGYTF | TGTGCCAGCAGCCGGGACGGTTCCTATGGCTACACCTTC
TRBJ1-1 | . | TRBV20-1 | . | CSARDPRRSQEAFF | TGCAGTGCTAGAGACCCCAGGCGGTCTCAAGAAGCTTTCTTT
TRBJ1-1 | . | TRBV5-1 | . | CASSRGQESTEAFF | TGCGCCAGCAGTAGGGGCCAAGAATCCACTGAAGCTTTCTTT
TRBJ2-5 | . | TRBV6-2/TRBV6-3 | . | CASTVGTSEGETQYF | TGTGCCAGCACCGTAGGGACTTCAGAGGGGGAGACCCAGTACTTC
TRBJ2-7 | . | TRBV27 | TRBD1 | CASSLPGQLGEQYF | TGTGCCAGCAGTTTACCGGGACAGCTCGGTGAGCAGTACTTC
TRBJ2-3 | . | TRBV24-1 | TRBD2 | CATSDSRKRGGGDTQYF | TGTGCCACCAGTGATTCCCGTAAGCGGGGGGGCGGAGATACGCAGTATTTT
TRBJ2-3 | many | TRBV27 | . | CASSPSGPMPDTQYF | TGTGCCAGCAGCCCCAGCGGTCCTATGCCAGATACGCAGTATTTT
TRBJ2-5 | many | TRBV7-2 | . | CASSRRTAQETQYF | TGTGCCAGCAGCAGAAGGACAGCTCAAGAGACCCAGTACTTC
TRBJ1-2 | few | TRBV3-1 | . | CASSQNPVGTLLISTF | TGTGCCAGCAGCCAAAATCCGGTCGGGACCCTTCTAATAAGCACCTTC
TRBJ1-2 | few | TRBV11-1 | . | CATNEGPARYGYTF | TGTGCCACGAACGAGGGCCCCGCCAGATATGGCTACACCTTC
TRBJ2-1 | few | TRBV5-1 | TRBD2 | CASSSGLAGAYNEQFF | TGCGCCAGCAGCTCCGGACTAGCGGGGGCCTACAATGAGCAGTTCTTC
TRBJ2-5 | . | TRBV7-2 | . | CASSLDSTKETQYF | TGTGCCAGCAGCTTAGACAGTACCAAAGAGACCCAGTACTTC
TRBJ2-2 | few | TRBV13 | TRBD2 | CASSLLLAGATTRELFF | TGTGCCAGCAGCTTGTTGCTAGCGGGGGCCACGACGAGGGAGCTGTTTTTT
TRBJ2-1 | many | TRBV29-1 | . | CSGISTKNNEQFF | TGCAGCGGTATATCGACCAAGAACAATGAGCAGTTCTTC
TRBJ2-7 | few | TRBV5-1 | . | CASSPDNSYEQYF | TGCGCCAGCAGCCCGGACAACTCCTACGAGCAGTACTTC
TRBJ2-1 | . | TRBV7-9 | TRBD2 | CASSPGLAGTYNEQFF | TGTGCCAGCAGTCCTGGACTAGCGGGGACCTACAATGAGCAGTTCTTC
TRBJ2-1 | . | TRBV6-2/TRBV6-3 | . | CASDTPWQTPEEQFF | TGTGCCAGCGATACCCCGTGGCAGACCCCCGAGGAGCAGTTCTTC